This T cell receptor (beta chain) is drawn from a study of CD8 T cells in ankylosing spondylitis. Overall study findings and caveats: Several highly homologous variants made up a TCR beta motif, and this motif appeared characteristic of ankylosing spondylitis blood.

V was clipped by 0 bases and J by 5 bases, with 17 bases between them. The germline V gene encodes CDR1 SGDLS and CDR2 YYNGEE. The CDR3 has 16 residues. This clonotype was seen a few times. Its target is unknown. TCRdb passed the 5' RACE reads through MiXCR, listing each CDR3 protein once. The sample holds around 94,000 distinct CDR3 sequences, about 8.1% seen once. The sample was blood, either unsorted or a sorted T cell fraction (not recorded which). The TCR was taken from a male donor with ankylosing spondylitis. This chain joins TRBV9 and TRBJ2-5; tentative D call: TRBD2 (5 bases). The CDR3: CASSVATGKGLETQYF. CDR3 DNA: TGTGCCAGCAGCGTAGCTACGGGGAAGGGATTGGAGACCCAGTACTTC.